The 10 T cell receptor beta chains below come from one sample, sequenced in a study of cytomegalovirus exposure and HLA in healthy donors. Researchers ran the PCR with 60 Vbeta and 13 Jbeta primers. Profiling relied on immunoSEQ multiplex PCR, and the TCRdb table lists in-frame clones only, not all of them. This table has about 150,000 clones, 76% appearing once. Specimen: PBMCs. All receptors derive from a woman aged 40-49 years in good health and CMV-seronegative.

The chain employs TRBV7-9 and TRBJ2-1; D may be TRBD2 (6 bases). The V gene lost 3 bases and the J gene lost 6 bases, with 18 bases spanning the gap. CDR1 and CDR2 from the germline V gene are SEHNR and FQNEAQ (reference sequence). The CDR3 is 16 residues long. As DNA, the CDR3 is TGTGCCAGCAGCTTCGGCCCCCCGGGAGCCGGCAATGAGCAGTTCTTC. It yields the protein CASSFGPPGAGNEQFF.

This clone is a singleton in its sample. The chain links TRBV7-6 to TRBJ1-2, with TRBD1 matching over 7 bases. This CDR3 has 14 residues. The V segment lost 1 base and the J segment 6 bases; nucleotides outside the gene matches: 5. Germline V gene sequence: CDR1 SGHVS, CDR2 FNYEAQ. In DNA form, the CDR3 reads TGTGCCAGCAGCTTAGGCGAGGGGGCCAATGGCTACACCTTC. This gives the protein CASSLGEGANGYTF.

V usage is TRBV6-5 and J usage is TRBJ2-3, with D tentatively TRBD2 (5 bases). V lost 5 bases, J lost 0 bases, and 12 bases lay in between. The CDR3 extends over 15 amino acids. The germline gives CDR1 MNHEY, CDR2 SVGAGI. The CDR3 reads CASSRGWSSTDTQYF. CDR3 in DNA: TGTGCCAGCAGTCGAGGGTGGTCTAGCACAGATACGCAGTATTTT.

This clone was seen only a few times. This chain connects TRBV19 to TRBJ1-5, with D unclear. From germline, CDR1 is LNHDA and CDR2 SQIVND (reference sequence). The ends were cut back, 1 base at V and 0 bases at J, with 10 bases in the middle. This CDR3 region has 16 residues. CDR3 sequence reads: CASSIVGSNSNQPQHF. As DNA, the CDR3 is TGTGCCAGTAGTATAGTAGGGAGCAATAGCAATCAGCCCCAGCATTTT.

The CDR3, as DNA: TGTGCCAGCAGCGAGGACAGTCTCTATGAAAAACTGTTTTTT. Encoded protein: CASSEDSLYEKLFF. V is TRBV7-9 and J is TRBJ1-4, with D possibly being TRBD1 (6 bases). The CDR3 totals 14 residues. Germline V gives CDR1 SEHNR, CDR2 FQNEAQ (reference sequence). Trimming shortened V by 5 bases and J by 6 bases, and 13 bases separated the two germline ends.

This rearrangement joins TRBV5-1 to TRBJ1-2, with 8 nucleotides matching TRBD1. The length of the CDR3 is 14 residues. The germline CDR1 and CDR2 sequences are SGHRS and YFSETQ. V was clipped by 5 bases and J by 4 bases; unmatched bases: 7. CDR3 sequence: CASRTGTGGYGYTF. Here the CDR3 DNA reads TGCGCCAGCAGAACAGGGACAGGTGGCTATGGCTACACCTTC.

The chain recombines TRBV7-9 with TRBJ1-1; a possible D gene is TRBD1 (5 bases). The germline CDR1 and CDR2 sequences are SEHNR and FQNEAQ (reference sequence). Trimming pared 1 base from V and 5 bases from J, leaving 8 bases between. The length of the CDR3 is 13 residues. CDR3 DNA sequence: TGTGCCAGCAGCTTAGGGGGGGGTACTGAAGCTTTCTTT. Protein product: CASSLGGGTEAFF. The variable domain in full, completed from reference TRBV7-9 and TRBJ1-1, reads DTGVSQNPRHKITKRGQNVTFRCDPISEHNRLYWYRQTLGQGPEFLTYFQNEAQLEKSRLLSDRFSAERPKGSFSTLEIQRTEQGDSAMYLCASSLGGGTEAFFGQGTRLTVV.

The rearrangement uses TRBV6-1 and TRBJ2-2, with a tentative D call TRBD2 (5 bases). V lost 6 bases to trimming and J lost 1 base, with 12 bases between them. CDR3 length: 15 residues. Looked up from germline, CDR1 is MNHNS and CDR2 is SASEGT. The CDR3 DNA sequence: TGTGCCAGCAGAGATCGAGGAGGGAACACCGGGGAGCTGTTTTTT. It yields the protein CASRDRGGNTGELFF.

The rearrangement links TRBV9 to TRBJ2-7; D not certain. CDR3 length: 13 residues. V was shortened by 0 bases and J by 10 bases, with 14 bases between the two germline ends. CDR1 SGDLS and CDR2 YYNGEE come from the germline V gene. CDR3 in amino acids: CASSVAHGDVQYF. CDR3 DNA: TGTGCCAGCAGCGTAGCACACGGAGATGTACAGTACTTC.

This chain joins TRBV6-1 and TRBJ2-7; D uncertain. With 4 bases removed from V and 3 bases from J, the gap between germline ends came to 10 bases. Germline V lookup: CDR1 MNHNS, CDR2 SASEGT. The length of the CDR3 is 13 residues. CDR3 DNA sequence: TGTGCCAGCAGTGTGACAACCGGCTACGAGCAGTACTTC. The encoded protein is CASSVTTGYEQYF.